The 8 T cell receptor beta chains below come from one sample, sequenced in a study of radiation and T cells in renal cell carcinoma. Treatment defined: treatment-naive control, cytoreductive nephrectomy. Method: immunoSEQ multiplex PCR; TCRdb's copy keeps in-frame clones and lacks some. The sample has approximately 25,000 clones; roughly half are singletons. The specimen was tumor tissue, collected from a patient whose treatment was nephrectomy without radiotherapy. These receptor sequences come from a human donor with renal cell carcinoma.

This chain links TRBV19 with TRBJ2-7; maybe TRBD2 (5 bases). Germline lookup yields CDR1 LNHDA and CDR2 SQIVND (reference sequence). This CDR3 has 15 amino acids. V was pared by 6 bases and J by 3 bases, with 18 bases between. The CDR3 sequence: CASSPPGSPIYEQYF. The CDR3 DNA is TGTGCCAGTAGCCCTCCGGGGTCCCCGATCTACGAGCAGTACTTC.

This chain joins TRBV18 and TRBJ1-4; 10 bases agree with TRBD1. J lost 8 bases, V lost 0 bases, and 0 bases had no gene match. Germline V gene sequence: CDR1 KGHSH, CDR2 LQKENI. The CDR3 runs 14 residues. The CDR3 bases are TGTGCCAGCTCACCACCGGGACAGGGGGAAAAACTGTTTTTT. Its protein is CASSPPGQGEKLFF.

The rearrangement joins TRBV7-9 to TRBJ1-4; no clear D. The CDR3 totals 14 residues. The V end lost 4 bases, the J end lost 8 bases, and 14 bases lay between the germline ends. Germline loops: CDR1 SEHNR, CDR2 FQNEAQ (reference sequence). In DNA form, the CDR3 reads TGTGCCAGCAGCTCCGGAAGGGTAGGAGAAAAACTGTTTTTT. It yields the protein CASSSGRVGEKLFF.

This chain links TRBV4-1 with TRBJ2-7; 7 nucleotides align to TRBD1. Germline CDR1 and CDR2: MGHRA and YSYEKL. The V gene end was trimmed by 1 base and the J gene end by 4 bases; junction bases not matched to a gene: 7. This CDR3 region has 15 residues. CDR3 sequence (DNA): TGCGCCAGCAGCCAAGTTACACAGGGGAAGTACGAGCAGTACTTC. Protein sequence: CASSQVTQGKYEQYF.

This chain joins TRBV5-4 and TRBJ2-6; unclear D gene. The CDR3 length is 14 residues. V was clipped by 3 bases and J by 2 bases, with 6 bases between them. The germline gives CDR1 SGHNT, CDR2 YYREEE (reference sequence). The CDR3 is CASSWLAGANVLTF. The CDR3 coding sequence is TGTGCCAGCAGCTGGCTGGCTGGGGCCAACGTCCTGACTTTC.

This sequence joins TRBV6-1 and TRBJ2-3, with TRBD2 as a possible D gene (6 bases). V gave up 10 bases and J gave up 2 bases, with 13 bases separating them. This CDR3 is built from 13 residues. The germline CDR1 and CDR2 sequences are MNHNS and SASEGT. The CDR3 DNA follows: TGTGCCATTTCCCGGGACTTCACAGATACGCAGTATTTT. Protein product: CAISRDFTDTQYF.

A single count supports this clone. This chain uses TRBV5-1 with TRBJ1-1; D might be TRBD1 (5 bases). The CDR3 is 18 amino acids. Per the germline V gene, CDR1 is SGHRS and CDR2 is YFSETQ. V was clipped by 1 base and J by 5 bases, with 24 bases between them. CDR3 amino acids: CASSLTAGRMTWGTEAFF. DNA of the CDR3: TGCGCCAGCAGCTTGACAGCCGGGCGGATGACCTGGGGGACTGAAGCTTTCTTT.

The CDR3 DNA reads TGTGCCAGCAGCGTGGACAGTAACTCACCCCTCCACTTT. This codes for CASSVDSNSPLHF. J is TRBJ1-6 and V is TRBV6-6; TRBD1 is a possible D gene (6 bases). V lost 6 bases and J 10 bases, leaving 13 bases between the germline ends. CDR3 length equals 13 residues. The germline gives CDR1 MNHNY, CDR2 SVGAGI (reference sequence).